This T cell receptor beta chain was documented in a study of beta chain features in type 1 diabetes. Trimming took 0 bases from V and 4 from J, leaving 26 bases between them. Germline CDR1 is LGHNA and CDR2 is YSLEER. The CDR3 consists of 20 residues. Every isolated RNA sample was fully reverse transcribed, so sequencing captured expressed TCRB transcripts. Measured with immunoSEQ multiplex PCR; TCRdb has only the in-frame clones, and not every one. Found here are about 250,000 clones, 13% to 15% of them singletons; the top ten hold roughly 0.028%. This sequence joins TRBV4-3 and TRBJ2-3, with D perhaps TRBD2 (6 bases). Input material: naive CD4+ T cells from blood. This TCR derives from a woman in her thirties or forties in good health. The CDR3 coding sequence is TGCGCCAGCAGCCAAGATCGATTGGGTTTACGGGGGACGTGGGCAGATACGCAGTATTTT. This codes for CASSQDRLGLRGTWADTQYF.